This T cell receptor beta chain was recovered during a study of OX40 agonist ivuxolimab in advanced cancers. Study-wide context: Ivuxolimab, which is an agonistic anti-OX40 (CD134) antibody, was administered to the patients.

Method: immunoSEQ multiplex PCR; TCRdb's copy keeps in-frame clones and lacks some. The sample records over 65,000 clones, about 90% being singletons. Germline CDR1 and CDR2: SGHRS and YFSETQ. The CDR3 sequence is 16 residues long. Trimming cost V 4 bases and J 5 bases, with 19 bases left between them. The chain uses TRBV5-1 and TRBJ1-5; D may be TRBD1 (5 bases). Sequenced here: CD4+ or CD8+ T cells sorted from blood, sampled in a trial of the OX40 agonist ivuxolimab. This clonotype originated in an adult with an advanced solid tumor such as melanoma, head and neck, liver or kidney cancer. This chain's CDR3 is CASSPSGAGDDQPQHF. In DNA form, the CDR3 reads TGCGCCAGCAGCCCTTCGGGTGCGGGGGACGATCAGCCCCAGCATTTT.